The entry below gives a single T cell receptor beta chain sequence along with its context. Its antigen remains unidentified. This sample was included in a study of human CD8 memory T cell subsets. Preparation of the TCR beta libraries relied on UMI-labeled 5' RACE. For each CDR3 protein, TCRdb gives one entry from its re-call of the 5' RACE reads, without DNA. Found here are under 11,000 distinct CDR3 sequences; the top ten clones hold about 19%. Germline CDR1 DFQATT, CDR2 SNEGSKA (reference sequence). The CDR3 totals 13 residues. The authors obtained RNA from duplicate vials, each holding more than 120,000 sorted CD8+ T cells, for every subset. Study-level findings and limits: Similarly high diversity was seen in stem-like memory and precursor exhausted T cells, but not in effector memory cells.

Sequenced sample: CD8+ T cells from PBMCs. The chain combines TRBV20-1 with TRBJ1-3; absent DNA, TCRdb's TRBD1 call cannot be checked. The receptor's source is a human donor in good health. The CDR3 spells CSARGHEVHTIYF.